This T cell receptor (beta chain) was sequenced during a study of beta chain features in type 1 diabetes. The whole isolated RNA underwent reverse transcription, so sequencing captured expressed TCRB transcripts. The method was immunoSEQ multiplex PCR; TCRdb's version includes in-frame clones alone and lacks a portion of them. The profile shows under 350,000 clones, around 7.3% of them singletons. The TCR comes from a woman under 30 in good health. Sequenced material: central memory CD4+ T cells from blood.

The CDR3 protein is CSVPGGRLDYEQYV. The CDR3 nucleotides are TGCAGCGTCCCCGGAGGGAGGCTGGACTACGAGCAGTACGTC. The V and J genes are TRBV29-1 and TRBJ2-7, with D perhaps matching TRBD2 (6 bases). The CDR3 runs to 14 residues. V was trimmed by 6 bases and J by 3 bases, leaving 18 bases between them. The V gene's germline CDR1 is SQVTM and CDR2 ANQGSEA.